The 27 T cell receptor beta chains listed next were all sequenced from one sample in a study of blood T cell repertoires in COVID-19. Assay: immunoSEQ multiplex PCR; the TCRdb copy retains only in-frame clones and omits some. The table has over 100,000 clones, 86% seen once. Sequencing used peripheral blood. The receptor set was obtained from a woman in her sixties or seventies with COVID-19, enrolled during active disease.

In its sample, this clone was seen a few times. The chain carries TRBV7-9 and TRBJ2-5; 9 bases fit TRBD2. Trimming cost V 1 base and J 4 bases; bases outside gene matches: 10. Per germline, CDR1 SEHNR and CDR2 FQNEAQ (reference sequence). The length of the CDR3 is 17 residues. In nucleotides, the CDR3 is TGTGCCAGCAGCTTAGGCCGGGATGGCGGGGGGGCAGAGACCCAGTACTTC. This codes for CASSLGRDGGGAETQYF.

The count of this clone is one. The chain couples TRBV4-2 to TRBJ1-2; 10 positions match TRBD1. V shed 0 bases, J shed 7 bases, and the junction held 2 bases outside the gene matches. CDR1 is LGHNA and CDR2 is YNFKEQ in the germline V gene. The CDR3 covers 14 residues. The CDR3 spells CASSQDRTGGGYTF. The CDR3 DNA follows: TGTGCCAGCAGCCAAGACAGGACAGGGGGTGGCTACACCTTC.

This clone has only one observation. This chain joins TRBV5-1 and TRBJ1-1; no firm D call. Germline CDR1 and CDR2: SGHRS and YFSETQ. The CDR3 runs 13 residues. With 4 bases removed from V and 6 bases from J, the gap between germline ends came to 13 bases. This CDR3 is CASSEPGGSEAFF. As DNA, the CDR3 is TGCGCCAGCAGCGAACCGGGAGGCTCTGAAGCTTTCTTT.

This clone was seen only a few times. The chain uses TRBV18 and TRBJ1-5; TRBD1 agrees at 10 bases. This CDR3 is 16 amino acids long. The germline V gene encodes CDR1 KGHSH and CDR2 LQKENI. The J segment lost 9 bases and the V segment lost 3 bases, leaving 11 bases of the junction unmatched. Here the CDR3 reads CASSPTRTGGGGPQHF. The CDR3 DNA reads TGTGCCAGCTCACCTACTAGGACAGGGGGAGGAGGGCCCCAGCATTTT.

The chain employs TRBV15 and TRBJ1-2; TRBD1 matches 10 bases. Germline V lookup: CDR1 LNHNV, CDR2 YYDKDF (reference sequence). This CDR3 has 14 residues. The V gene end was trimmed by 1 base and the J gene end by 7 bases; junction bases not matched to a gene: 3. The CDR3 protein is CATSRGDRGGGYTF. The CDR3 DNA reads as TGTGCCACCAGCAGAGGGGACAGGGGTGGTGGCTACACCTTC.

The rearrangement joins TRBV24-1 to TRBJ2-3; TRBD1 aligns across 7 bases. The CDR3 runs 15 residues. J was trimmed by 2 bases and V by 3 bases; bases with no gene match: 4. The germline gives CDR1 KGHDR, CDR2 SFDVKD. The CDR3 loop reads CATSDETGPTDTQYF. The CDR3 DNA sequence: TGTGCCACCAGTGATGAGACAGGGCCCACAGATACGCAGTATTTT.

The chain uses TRBV28 and TRBJ1-6; 8 nucleotides match TRBD1. V shed 4 bases, J shed 10 bases, and the junction held 9 bases outside the gene matches. This CDR3 contains 15 residues. CDR1 and CDR2 (germline): MDHEN, SYDVKM. The CDR3 DNA is TGTGCCAGCAGTTCCGACAGGGGCAAGGGCTCACCCCTCCACTTT. Its translation: CASSSDRGKGSPLHF.

V and J are TRBV2 and TRBJ1-6; D not resolved. Trimming took 4 bases from V and 9 from J, leaving 13 bases between them. The CDR3 sequence is 14 residues long. CDR1 is SNHLY, CDR2 FYNNEI, per germline. The CDR3 loop reads CASSGQDYLSPLHF. The CDR3 nucleotides are TGTGCCAGCAGTGGCCAGGATTATCTTTCACCCCTCCACTTT.

This clone has a single count. The chain is built from TRBV21-1 and TRBJ1-5. TRBV21-1 is tagged as a pseudogene. The CDR3 has 16 residues. The CDR3 bases are TGTGCCAGCAGCAGGGGGGAAAAGGGAGGGAATCAGCCCCAGCATTTT. Encoded protein: CASSRGEKGGNQPQHF.

The chain recombines TRBV19 with TRBJ1-1, with no clear D. The CDR3 extends over 13 amino acids. Between the trimmed V and J ends, which lost 9 bases and 3 bases, there was a span of 14 bases. The germline gives CDR1 LNHDA, CDR2 SQIVND (reference sequence). CDR3 residues: CARGPVRDTEAFF. The CDR3 DNA is TGTGCCAGAGGTCCCGTTCGGGACACTGAAGCTTTCTTT.

V usage is TRBV2 and J usage is TRBJ1-1; possibly TRBD1 for D (5 bases). This CDR3 is built from 13 residues. With 7 bases removed from V and 3 bases from J, the gap between germline ends came to 12 bases. The germline V gene encodes CDR1 SNHLY and CDR2 FYNNEI. CDR3 protein: CASIPGVYTEAFF. The CDR3 region has the DNA TGTGCCAGCATCCCGGGGGTGTACACTGAAGCTTTCTTT.

The V and J genes are TRBV30 and TRBJ1-1, with D perhaps TRBD1 (5 bases). V was cut by 5 bases and J by 4 bases, with 20 bases left in between. The CDR3 covers 15 residues. The germline gives CDR1 GTSNPN, CDR2 SVGIG (reference sequence). The CDR3 DNA sequence: TGTGCCTGGGGACGTCGGCGGGGGAGGGGCACTGAAGCTTTCTTT. It yields the protein CAWGRRRGRGTEAFF.

The rearrangement joins TRBV19 to TRBJ1-2; 7 bases fit TRBD1. In germline, CDR1 is LNHDA, CDR2 SQIVND (reference sequence). The CDR3 covers 16 residues. The V segment lost 6 bases and the J segment 0 bases; nucleotides outside the gene matches: 10. The CDR3 DNA reads TGTGCCAGTAGCGGTGACAGGGCCTCAGCTAACTATGGCTACACCTTC. This encodes CASSGDRASANYGYTF.

For the CDR3, the DNA is TGTGCCAGCAGCCAAGATTCAGGTGCCCGGAATGAGCAGTTCTTC. Translating it yields CASSQDSGARNEQFF. The chain recombines TRBV3-1 (or the pseudogene TRBV3-2) with TRBJ2-1; D unresolved. Germline CDR1 and CDR2: LGHDT and YNNKEL (reference sequence). The V end lost 0 bases, the J end lost 7 bases, and 13 bases lay between the germline ends. The CDR3 has 15 amino acids.

The chain is built from TRBV7-3 and TRBJ2-5; TRBD2 agrees at 14 bases. Trimming took 5 bases from V and 5 from J; bases not matched to a gene: 10. The CDR3 is 17 amino acids. Per germline, CDR1 SGHTA and CDR2 FQGTGA. The CDR3 nucleotides are TGTGCCAGCAGCCTGGGACTAGCGGGGGCCCGGAGGGAGACCCAGTACTTC. It specifies CASSLGLAGARRETQYF.

This sequence joins TRBV30 and TRBJ1-3; D gene ambiguous. CDR3 size: 16 residues. Germline V CDR1 and CDR2: GTSNPN, SVGIG (reference sequence). V was pared by 2 bases and J by 2 bases, with 16 bases between. CDR3 nucleotides: TGTGCCTGGAGTTCTTACACTTGGGGAGCTGGAAACACCATATATTTT. Translating it yields CAWSSYTWGAGNTIYF.

The chain joins TRBV6-2 or TRBV6-3 to TRBJ2-7; 10 positions match TRBD2. V lost 2 bases to trimming and J lost 7 bases; unmatched junction nucleotides: 11. Germline V gene data show CDR1 as MNHEY and CDR2 as SVGEGT. The CDR3 has 16 amino acids. The CDR3 DNA reads as TGTGCCAGCAGTTACCCCACAGCGGGGGGGCCGGGTGAGCAGTACTTC. Its translation is CASSYPTAGGPGEQYF.

J is TRBJ1-5 and V is TRBV2; TRBD1 agrees at 7 bases. From germline, CDR1 is SNHLY and CDR2 FYNNEI. This CDR3 comprises 14 residues. J lost 6 bases, V lost 5 bases, and 7 bases had no gene match. This chain's CDR3 is CASSRDSRAQPQHF. The DNA of the CDR3 is TGTGCCAGCAGTCGGGACAGTCGGGCTCAGCCCCAGCATTTT.

The CDR3, as DNA: TGTGCCAGCTTAAGGGGACTAGCGGGGGGGCTCGGCACCGGGGAGCTGTTTTTT. Protein: CASLRGLAGGLGTGELFF. The chain employs TRBV7-2 and TRBJ2-2; 16 nucleotides agree with TRBD2. CDR1 and CDR2 (germline): SGHTA, FQGNSA. V gave up 8 bases and J gave up 4 bases; unmatched junction bases: 10. This CDR3 has 18 residues.

The rearrangement uses TRBV7-9 and TRBJ2-7, with D tentatively TRBD1 (6 bases). In germline, CDR1 is SEHNR, CDR2 FQNEAQ (reference sequence). V lost 5 bases, J lost 2 bases, and 16 bases lay in between. The CDR3 has 15 amino acids. CDR3: CASSAQGQGTYEQYF. CDR3 coding DNA: TGTGCCAGCAGCGCCCAGGGGCAGGGGACCTACGAGCAGTACTTC.

In this sample, this clone turned up once. This chain links TRBV5-8 with TRBJ1-4; D remains unclear. The CDR3 contains 14 residues. Germline V gene lookup returns CDR1 SGHTS and CDR2 YDEGEE. Trimming left V 0 bases short and J 4 bases short, with 7 bases between. CDR3 sequence reads: CASSLALLNEKLFF. The CDR3 DNA follows: TGTGCCAGCAGCTTGGCCCTCCTTAATGAAAAACTGTTTTTT. The complete variable domain, with remaining parts taken from reference TRBV5-8 and TRBJ1-4, reads EAGVTQSPTHLIKTRGQQATLRCSPISGHTSVYWYQQALGLGLQFLLWYDEGEERNRGNFPPRFSGRQFPNYSSELNVNALELEDSALYLCASSLALLNEKLFFGSGTQLSVL.

The V and J genes are TRBV6-6 and TRBJ2-1; 8 nucleotides match TRBD2. The germline V gene has CDR1 MNHNY and CDR2 SVGAGI (reference sequence). V trimming: 8 bases; J trimming: 2 bases; junction bases outside the gene matches: 5. The CDR3 is 14 amino acids. CDR3 in DNA: TGTGCCAGCTCGGGACTAGTAACCTACAATGAGCAGTTCTTC. This sequence encodes CASSGLVTYNEQFF.

Details on this clone: Different DNA sequences within this sample yield the same CDR3. This chain uses TRBV12-3 or TRBV12-4 with TRBJ1-1; 8 bases line up with TRBD1. V lost 6 bases to trimming and J lost 3 bases; unmatched junction nucleotides: 3. The CDR3 covers 13 residues. This CDR3 is CASSTGGYTEAFF. CDR3 nucleotides: TGTGCCAGCAGCACAGGGGGGTACACTGAAGCTTTCTTT.

This sequence joins TRBV6-5 and TRBJ2-2; perhaps TRBD2 as D (6 bases). The germline CDR1 and CDR2 sequences are MNHEY and SVGAGI. Between the trimmed V and J ends, which lost 7 bases and 3 bases, there was a span of 12 bases. CDR3 length: 14 residues. The CDR3 spells CASKLAAHTGELFF. CDR3 DNA sequence: TGTGCCAGCAAACTAGCAGCCCACACCGGGGAGCTGTTTTTT.

The chain has TRBV3-1 (or the pseudogene TRBV3-2) and TRBJ1-6; D may be TRBD1 (6 bases). Germline lookup yields CDR1 LGHDT and CDR2 YNNKEL (reference sequence). This CDR3 is built from 16 residues. Trimming pared 4 bases from V and 2 bases from J, leaving 12 bases between. CDR3 sequence reads: CASSPGVATYNSPLHF. CDR3 bases: TGTGCCAGCAGCCCAGGGGTGGCGACCTATAATTCACCCCTCCACTTT.

V is TRBV5-1 and J is TRBJ2-1; 9 bases match TRBD2. The CDR3 length is 15 residues. Germline CDR1 and CDR2: SGHRS and YFSETQ. V shed 0 bases and J 3 bases; nucleotides not matched to a gene: 1. CDR3 in amino acids: CASSLDSGGYNEQFF. CDR3 nucleotide sequence: TGCGCCAGCAGCTTGGATAGCGGGGGCTACAATGAGCAGTTCTTC.

This rearrangement joins TRBV6-6 to TRBJ1-2; TRBD1 might be the D (5 bases). The CDR3 contains 12 residues. Germline V CDR1 and CDR2: MNHNY, SVGAGI (reference sequence). V lost 7 bases to trimming and J lost 4 bases, with 10 bases between them. This CDR3 reads CASMRGGYGYTF. In nucleotides, the CDR3 is TGTGCCAGCATGCGGGGGGGCTATGGCTACACCTTC.